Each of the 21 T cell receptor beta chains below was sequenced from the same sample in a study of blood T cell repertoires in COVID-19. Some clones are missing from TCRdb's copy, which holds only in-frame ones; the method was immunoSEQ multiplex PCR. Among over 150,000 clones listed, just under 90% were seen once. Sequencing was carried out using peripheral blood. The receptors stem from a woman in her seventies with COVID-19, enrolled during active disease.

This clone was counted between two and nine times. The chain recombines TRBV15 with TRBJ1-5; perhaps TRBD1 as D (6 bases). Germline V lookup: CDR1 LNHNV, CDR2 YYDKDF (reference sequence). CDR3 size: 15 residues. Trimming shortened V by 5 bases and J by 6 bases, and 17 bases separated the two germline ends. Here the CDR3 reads CATSSRSQGSQPQHF. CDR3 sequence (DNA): TGTGCCACCAGCTCCAGATCCCAGGGGAGTCAGCCCCAGCATTTT.

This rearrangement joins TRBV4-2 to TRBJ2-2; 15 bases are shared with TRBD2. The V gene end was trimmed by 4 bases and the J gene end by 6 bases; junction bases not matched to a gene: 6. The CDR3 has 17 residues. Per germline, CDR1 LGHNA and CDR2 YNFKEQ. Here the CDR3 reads CASSPSGLAGGSGELFF. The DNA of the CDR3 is TGTGCCAGCAGCCCTTCGGGACTAGCGGGGGGTTCCGGGGAGCTGTTTTTT.

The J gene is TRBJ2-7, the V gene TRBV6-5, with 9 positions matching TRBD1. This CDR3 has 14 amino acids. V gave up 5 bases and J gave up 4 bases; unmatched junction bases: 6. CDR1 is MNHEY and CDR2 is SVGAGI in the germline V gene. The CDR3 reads CASSRGQGPYEQYF. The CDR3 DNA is TGTGCCAGCAGTAGAGGACAGGGGCCTTACGAGCAGTACTTC.

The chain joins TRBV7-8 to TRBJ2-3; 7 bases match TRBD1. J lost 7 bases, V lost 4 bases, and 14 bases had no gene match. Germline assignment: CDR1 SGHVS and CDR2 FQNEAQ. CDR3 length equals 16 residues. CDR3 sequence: CASSSGTAGVINTQYF. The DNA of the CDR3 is TGTGCCAGCAGCTCCGGGACAGCAGGCGTGATAAATACGCAGTATTTT.

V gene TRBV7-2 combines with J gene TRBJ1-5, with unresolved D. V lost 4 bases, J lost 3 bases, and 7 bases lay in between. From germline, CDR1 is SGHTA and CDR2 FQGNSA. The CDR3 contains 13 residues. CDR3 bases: TGTGCCAGCAGCTCCGGGGTCAATCAGCCCCAGCATTTT. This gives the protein CASSSGVNQPQHF. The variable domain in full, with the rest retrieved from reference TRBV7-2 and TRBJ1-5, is GAGVSQSPSNKVTEKGKDVELRCDPISGHTALYWYRQSLGQGLEFLIYFQGNSAPDKSGLPSDRFSAERTGGSVSTLTIQRTQQEDSAVYLCASSSGVNQPQHFGDGTRLSIL.

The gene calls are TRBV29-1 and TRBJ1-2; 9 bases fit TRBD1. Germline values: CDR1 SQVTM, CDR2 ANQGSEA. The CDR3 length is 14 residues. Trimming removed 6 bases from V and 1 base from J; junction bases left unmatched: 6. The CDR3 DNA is TGCAGCGTGGGACAGGGAGGGGTTAACTATGGCTACACCTTC. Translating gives CSVGQGGVNYGYTF.

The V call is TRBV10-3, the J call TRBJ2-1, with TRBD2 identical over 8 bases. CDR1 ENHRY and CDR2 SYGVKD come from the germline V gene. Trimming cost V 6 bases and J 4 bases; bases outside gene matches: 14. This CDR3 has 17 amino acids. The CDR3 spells CAIRSRRELAEYNEQFF. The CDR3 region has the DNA TGTGCCATCAGGAGCCGAAGGGAACTAGCGGAGTACAATGAGCAGTTCTTC.

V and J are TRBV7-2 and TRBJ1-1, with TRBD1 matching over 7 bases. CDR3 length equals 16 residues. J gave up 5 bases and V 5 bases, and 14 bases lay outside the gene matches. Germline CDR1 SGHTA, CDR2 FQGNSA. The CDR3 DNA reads TGTGCCAGCAGCACATACAGGGGCCCACGATGGACTGAAGCTTTCTTT. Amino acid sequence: CASSTYRGPRWTEAFF.

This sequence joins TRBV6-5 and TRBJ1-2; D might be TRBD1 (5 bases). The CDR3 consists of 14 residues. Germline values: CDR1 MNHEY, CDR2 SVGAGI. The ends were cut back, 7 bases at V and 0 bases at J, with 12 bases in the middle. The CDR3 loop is CASTRQPPNYGYTF. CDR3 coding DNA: TGTGCCAGCACCAGACAGCCCCCTAACTATGGCTACACCTTC.

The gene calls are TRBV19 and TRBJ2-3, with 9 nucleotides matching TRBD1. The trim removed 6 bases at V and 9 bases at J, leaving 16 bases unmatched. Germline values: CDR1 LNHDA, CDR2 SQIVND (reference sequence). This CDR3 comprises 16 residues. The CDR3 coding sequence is TGTGCCAGTAGCCCAACGGGACAGGGTTGGGCGGGCACGCAGTATTTT. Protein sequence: CASSPTGQGWAGTQYF. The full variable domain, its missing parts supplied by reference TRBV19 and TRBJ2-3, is DGGITQSPKYLFRKEGQNVTLSCEQNLNHDAMYWYRQDPGQGLRLIYYSQIVNDFQKGDIAEGYSVSREKKESFPLTVTSAQKNPTAFYLCASSPTGQGWAGTQYFGPGTRLTVL.

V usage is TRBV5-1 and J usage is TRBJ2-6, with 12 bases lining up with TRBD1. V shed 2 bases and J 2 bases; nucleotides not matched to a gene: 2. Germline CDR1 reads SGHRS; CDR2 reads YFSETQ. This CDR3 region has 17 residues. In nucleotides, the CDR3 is TGCGCCAGCAGCTTCGGGACAGGGGGCCCTGGGGCCAACGTCCTGACTTTC. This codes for CASSFGTGGPGANVLTF. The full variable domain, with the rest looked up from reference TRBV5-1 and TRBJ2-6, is KAGVTQTPRYLIKTRGQQVTLSCSPISGHRSVSWYQQTPGQGLQFLFEYFSETQRNKGNFPGRFSGRQFSNSRSEMNVSTLELGDSALYLCASSFGTGGPGANVLTFGAGSRLTVL.

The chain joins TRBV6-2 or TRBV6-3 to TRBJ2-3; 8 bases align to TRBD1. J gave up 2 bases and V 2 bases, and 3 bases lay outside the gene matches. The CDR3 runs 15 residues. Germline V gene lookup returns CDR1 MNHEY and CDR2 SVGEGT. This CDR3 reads CASSYTGQATDTQYF. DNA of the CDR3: TGTGCCAGCAGTTACACGGGACAGGCCACAGATACGCAGTATTTT.

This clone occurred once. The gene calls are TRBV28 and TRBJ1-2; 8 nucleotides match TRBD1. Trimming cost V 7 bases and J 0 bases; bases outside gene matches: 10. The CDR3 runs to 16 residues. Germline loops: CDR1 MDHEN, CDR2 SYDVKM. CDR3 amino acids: CASTADREGTNYGYTF. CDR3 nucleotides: TGTGCCAGCACCGCGGACAGGGAGGGGACTAACTATGGCTACACCTTC.

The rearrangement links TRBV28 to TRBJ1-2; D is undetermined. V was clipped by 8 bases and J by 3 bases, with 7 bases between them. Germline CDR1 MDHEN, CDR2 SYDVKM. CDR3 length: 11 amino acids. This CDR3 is CASEADYGYTF. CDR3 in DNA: TGTGCCAGCGAGGCAGACTATGGCTACACCTTC.

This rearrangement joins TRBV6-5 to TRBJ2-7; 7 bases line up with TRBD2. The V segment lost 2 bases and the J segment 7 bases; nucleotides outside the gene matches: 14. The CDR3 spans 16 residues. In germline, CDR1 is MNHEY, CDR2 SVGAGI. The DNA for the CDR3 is TGTGCCAGCAGTTACGACCCTAGCGGCCTTGGGGGGGAGCAGTACTTC. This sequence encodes CASSYDPSGLGGEQYF.

The CDR3 is CASSSPDRDEQYF. The DNA for the CDR3 is TGCGCCAGCAGCTCGCCAGACAGGGACGAGCAGTACTTC. This chain uses TRBV5-1 with TRBJ2-7, with 7 bases that match TRBD1. This CDR3 has 13 amino acids. V shed 3 bases, J shed 5 bases, and the junction held 5 bases outside the gene matches. CDR1 and CDR2 (germline): SGHRS, YFSETQ.

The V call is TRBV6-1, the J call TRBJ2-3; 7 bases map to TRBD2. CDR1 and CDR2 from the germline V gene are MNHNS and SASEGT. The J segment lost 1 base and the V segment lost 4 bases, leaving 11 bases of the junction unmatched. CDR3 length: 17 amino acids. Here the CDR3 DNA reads TGTGCCAGCAGTGCCCGGCCCGCCCGGGGGGGCACAGATACGCAGTATTTT. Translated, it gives CASSARPARGGTDTQYF.

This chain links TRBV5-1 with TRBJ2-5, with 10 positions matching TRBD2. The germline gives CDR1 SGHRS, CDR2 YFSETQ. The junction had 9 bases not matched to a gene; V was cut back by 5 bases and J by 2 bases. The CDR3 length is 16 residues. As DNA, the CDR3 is TGCGCCAGCAGTTCACGGGGAGCGGGGGGGCAAGAGACCCAGTACTTC. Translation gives CASSSRGAGGQETQYF.

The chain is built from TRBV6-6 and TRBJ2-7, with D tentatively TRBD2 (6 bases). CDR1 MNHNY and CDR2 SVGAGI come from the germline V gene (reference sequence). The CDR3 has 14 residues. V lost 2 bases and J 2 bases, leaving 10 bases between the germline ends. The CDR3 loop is CASSYSSGPYEQYF. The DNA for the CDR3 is TGTGCCAGCAGTTACAGTAGCGGACCCTACGAGCAGTACTTC.

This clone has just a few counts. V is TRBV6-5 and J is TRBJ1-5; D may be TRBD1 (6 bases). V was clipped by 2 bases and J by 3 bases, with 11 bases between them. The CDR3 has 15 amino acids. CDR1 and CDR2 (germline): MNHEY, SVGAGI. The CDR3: CASSYGGDNNQPQHF. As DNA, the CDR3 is TGTGCCAGCAGTTACGGGGGGGACAACAATCAGCCCCAGCATTTT.

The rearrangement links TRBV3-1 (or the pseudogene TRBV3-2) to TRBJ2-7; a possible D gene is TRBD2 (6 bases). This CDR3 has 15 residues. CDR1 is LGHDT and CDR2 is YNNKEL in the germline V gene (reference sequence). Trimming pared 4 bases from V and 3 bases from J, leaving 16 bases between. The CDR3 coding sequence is TGTGCCAGCAGCCTCCGGGACGGAGGGAGCTACGAGCAGTACTTC. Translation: CASSLRDGGSYEQYF.